These T cell receptor beta chains were read from a single sample in a study of T cells in localized non-small cell lung cancer. Clones were read by immunoSEQ multiplex PCR, and TCRdb kept only the in-frame ones, dropping some. The repertoire includes approximately 140,000 clones, more than 70% of them detected once, and around 1.5% sits in the top ten. The sample in question was peripheral blood, obtained before any cancer treatment. The origin of the receptors is a female donor at least 60 years old with stage I lung adenocarcinoma. The CDR3 runs from the conserved cysteine through the conserved F or W. The D gene is left open where the match is weak. Only some rows state a clone size, as once, few, many or a class for expanded clones.

d_gene	abundance	v_gene	j_gene	CDR3nt	CDR3aa
TRBD2	NA	TRBV5-1	TRBJ2-5	TGCGCCAGCAGGGCAAGCGGGAGTGGAGAGACCCAGTACTTC	CASRASGSGETQYF
NA	NA	TRBV28	TRBJ2-3	TGTGCCAGCAGTTTACCGACTATCAGCACAGATACGCAGTATTTT	CASSLPTISTDTQYF
NA	NA	TRBV7-3	TRBJ2-3	TGTGCCAGCAGCTTACAGGCTGGTGGGCTGTCCACAGATACGCAGTATTTT	CASSLQAGGLSTDTQYF
NA	NA	TRBV20-1	TRBJ2-5	TGCAGTGCTAGTGGTTTGGAGACCCAGTACTTC	CSASGLETQYF
TRBD2	NA	TRBV4-2	TRBJ2-5	TGTGCCAGCAGCCAAGTTGGTACGGGAGGGCCCGGGACCCAGTACTTC	CASSQVGTGGPGTQYF
NA	NA	TRBV20-1	TRBJ2-5	TGCGGGGCGTTAGGGGCGGAGACCCAGTACTTC	CGALGAETQYF
NA	NA	TRBV5-1	TRBJ1-4	TGCGCCAGCAGCTTGCAGCAGGGAACTAATGAAAAACTGTTTTTT	CASSLQQGTNEKLFF
TRBD2	NA	TRBV10-2	TRBJ2-7	TGCGCCAGCACCCCTGGCGGGAGCTACGAGCAGTACTTC	CASTPGGSYEQYF
TRBD2	NA	TRBV5-1	TRBJ2-7	TGCGCCAGCAGCTTGGTCGCTAGCGGGAACGAGCAGTACTTC	CASSLVASGNEQYF
NA	NA	TRBV5-1	TRBJ1-1	TGCGCCACCTCTACAGAGATGAACACTGAAGCTTTCTTT	CATSTEMNTEAFF
NA	NA	TRBV10-1	TRBJ2-1	TGCGCCAGCAGTGACCCAGCGCGAGCGGTCAATGAGCAGTTCTTC	CASSDPARAVNEQFF
TRBD2	NA	TRBV10-1	TRBJ2-5	TGCGCCAGCAGTGAGTCCGGGAGGGGTGAGACCCAGTACTTC	CASSESGRGETQYF
NA	NA	TRBV15	TRBJ1-5	TGTGCCACCAGCAGAGATTTGGCAGGTGGTGGTCAGCCCCAGCATTTT	CATSRDLAGGGQPQHF
NA	NA	TRBV5-3	TRBJ1-5	TGTGCCAGAAGCCGCGGTGAGGGAAAGGGGGGTTGTCAGCCCCAGCATTTT	CARSRGEGKGGCQPQHF
TRBD2	NA	TRBV6-1	TRBJ2-2	TGTGCCAGCAGTGATGGACTAGCAAGGGGAGCCGGGGAGCTGTTTTTT	CASSDGLARGAGELFF
NA	NA	TRBV9	TRBJ1-1	TGTGCCAGCAGCGTAGGTGTGAGCACTGAAGCTTTCTTT	CASSVGVSTEAFF
NA	NA	TRBV19	TRBJ1-5	TGTGCCAGTAGTATACGAGGGTCGGGGCAGCCCCAGCATTTT	CASSIRGSGQPQHF
TRBD1	NA	TRBV6-5	TRBJ1-3	TGTGCCAGCAGTCGACAGGGGGACTCTGGAAACACCATATATTTT	CASSRQGDSGNTIYF
NA	NA	TRBV10-3	TRBJ2-7	TGTGCCATCAGGTCCGGGCAGGACTCCTACGAGCAGTACTTC	CAIRSGQDSYEQYF
TRBD1	NA	TRBV27	TRBJ1-4	TGTGCCAGCAGTTTAAGGGGGCGGTCTAATGAAAAACTGTTTTTT	CASSLRGRSNEKLFF
NA	NA	TRBV7-3	TRBJ2-7	TGTGCCAGCAGCCCGGGATCCTACTACGAGCAGTACTTC	CASSPGSYYEQYF
TRBD2	once	TRBV28	TRBJ2-7	TGTGCCAGCAGTGGGCGGGAGATGTACGAGCAGTACTTC	CASSGREMYEQYF
TRBD1	NA	TRBV10-3	TRBJ1-1	TGTGCCATCAACCGGGGACAGACGAACACTGAAGCTTTCTTT	CAINRGQTNTEAFF
TRBD2	NA	TRBV19	TRBJ2-3	TGTGCCAGTAGTTTGGGGACTAGCCGGGATACGCAGTATTTT	CASSLGTSRDTQYF
NA	NA	TRBV4-1	TRBJ2-7	TGCGCCAGCAGCCAAGATCAGGTGTATTACGAGCAGTACTTC	CASSQDQVYYEQYF
NA	NA	TRBV5-4	TRBJ1-3	TGTGCCAGCAGCTTGACTGTGCTCTCTGGAAACACCATATATTTT	CASSLTVLSGNTIYF
NA	once	TRBV7-6	TRBJ1-3	TGTGCCAGCAGCTTAGCGCCAGCCCAGTTACGGGGAAACACCATATATTTT	CASSLAPAQLRGNTIYF
NA	few	TRBV18	TRBJ1-5	TGTGCCAGCTCACTTACCCGGGACATCCTTAGGAATCAGCCCCAGCATTTT	CASSLTRDILRNQPQHF
TRBD2	NA	TRBV6-5	TRBJ2-5	TGTGCCAGCAGTTTTGCGAGCGGGAATCGAGAGACCCAGTACTTC	CASSFASGNRETQYF
TRBD2	NA	TRBV19	TRBJ2-2	TGTGCCAGTAGTCTTACTAGCGGGAGCACCGGGGAGCTGTTTTTT	CASSLTSGSTGELFF
TRBD2	NA	TRBV2	TRBJ2-1	TGTGCCAGCAAACCTAGCGGGAGCTCGAGTGAGCAGTTCTTC	CASKPSGSSSEQFF